This TCR beta chain is drawn from a study of beta chain features in type 1 diabetes (dated by TCRdb to 2016 to 2018). For context, the study as a whole: Mean age, gender distribution, total cell number and subset yield did not differ between patients and healthy donors. A total of roughly 98,000,000 sorted cells were examined across all samples, and a strong correlation was observed between cell number per subset and RNA yield. Whereas all 30 or so donors provided naive and central memory subsets, regulatory and stem cell-like memory subsets were isolated from just 8 patients and roughly eight healthy donors. The study compared the TCRB repertoires of sorted circulating CD4+ T cell subsets in recently diagnosed type 1 diabetes patients with those in matched healthy donors. Study-wide findings and limitations: Shorter templates might be favored by PCR, yet because patient and control samples were amplified and corrected together, any such skew would affect both groups equally. Type 1 diabetes patients showed a moderate but significant shortening of TCRB CDR3 length in all four CD4+ subsets. Fewer insertions and more nucleotide deletions at VDJ recombination sites were observed in patients with type 1 diabetes, implying thymic rearrangement abnormalities. The naive, central memory and regulatory TCRB repertoires appeared to resemble one another more closely among patients than among healthy donors. Sequencing cDNA rather than genomic DNA could over-represent highly expressing activated cells, although activation and CD3 levels did not differ between groups. Because small numbers of individuals were included in the HLA sub-analyses, any influence of HLA type on TCRB rearrangement was left unresolved.

Including cysteine and phenylalanine, the CDR3 has 16 amino acids. Only the CDR3 DNA stays, 48 bases, in frame from base 1. V is reduced by 3 bases and J by 0 bases, leaving a spacing of 12 bases between them. CDR1 and CDR2, per the germline V gene, are KGHSH and LQKENI. In the case of this clone: Its antigen specificity is not known. No much larger clone is present one base from it, and per-base qualities are unavailable.

All of the isolated RNA was reverse transcribed with the High Capacity cDNA Reverse Transcription Kit, so expressed TCRB transcripts were sequenced. Deep immunoSEQ sequencing was performed on naive, central memory and regulatory T cell samples, with an average of roughly 3.6 million total reads per sample. After sorted cells were lysed in RLT buffer, RNA was extracted with DNase-treated RNeasy Micro or Mini kits, with the choice depending on cell number. Each cell subset was processed separately to prevent cross-contamination, with patient and healthy donor samples processed together. Using the immunoSEQ multiplex PCR, TCRB sequences were amplified from cDNA into 87-bp fragments spanning the CDR3 region. Sequencing of the amplicons was done on the Illumina HiSeq platform. Per the original workflow: Synthetic template baselines were used to correct PCR bias computationally, reads within Hamming distance 2 were collapsed, and singletons that could not be merged were discarded. By aligning reads against IMGT, V, D and J genes, CDR3 length, and insertions or deletions at six rearrangement sites were assigned. Within each subset, clonotype counts were normalized to sorted cell number, and only after that were true diversity and Gini coefficients computed with the tcR R package. The overlap coefficient, calculated on TCRB nucleotide sequences, was used to quantify repertoire sharing. The table was pulled from immuneACCESS by TCRdb, which kept in-frame rearrangements only. Such tables lose some clones; where checked, under half of the loss comes from unresolved V genes, and the rest has no known cause. For V, J and clone size, that table is used; D and trimming come from the DNA. This sample is represented by 300,000 to 400,000 clones; 8% of them were singletons. Jointly, the top ten make up less than 0.45% of the sample.

Each donor gave one peripheral blood draw, averaging about 120 mL, which was collected into heparinised tubes. A BD FACSAria II and a panel including CD45RO, CCR7, CD25, CD127, CD95 and CD27 were used to sort naive, central memory, regulatory and stem cell-like memory CD4+ T cells. Purity was above 95% for every sorted population. PBMCs were isolated right away by Lymphoprep density gradient centrifugation and were stained directly, without culture. So that batch effects would be minimized, each experiment stained and sorted samples in pairs, pairing one healthy donor with one patient. This TCR came from a young woman in good health. The sequence is built from TRBV18 and TRBJ2-1, with the D gene not clear enough to name. The sample comprised central memory CD4+ T cells from blood. The bases are TGTGCCAGCTCACCTTCCGTATCTAGCTCCTACAATGAGCAGTTCTTC. The translation is CASSPSVSSSYNEQFF.